The 12 T cell receptor beta chains below all came from one sample that was sequenced in a study of blood T cell repertoires in COVID-19. Data came from immunoSEQ multiplex PCR; TCRdb stores just in-frame clones and leaves some out. The sample holds about 220,000 clones, over 65% seen once. The sequenced sample was PBMCs or T cells enriched from blood (not recorded which). These receptors were taken from a woman aged 55-70 years who had recovered from COVID-19.

The V and J genes are TRBV28 and TRBJ2-7; TRBD1 agrees at 8 bases. The CDR3 consists of 12 residues. Germline V gene data show CDR1 as MDHEN and CDR2 as SYDVKM. The V gene end was trimmed by 6 bases and the J gene end by 5 bases; junction bases not matched to a gene: 3. This CDR3 is CASSETGDEQYF. For the CDR3, the DNA is TGTGCCAGCAGCGAGACAGGGGACGAGCAGTACTTC. Complete variable domain (other parts from reference TRBV28 and TRBJ2-7): DVKVTQSSRYLVKRTGEKVFLECVQDMDHENMFWYRQDPGLGLRLIYFSYDVKMKEKGDIPEGYSVSREKKERFSLILESASTNQTSMYLCASSETGDEQYFGPGTRLTVT.

V and J are TRBV20-1 and TRBJ2-1, with TRBD1 as a possible D gene (6 bases). Germline CDR1 is DFQATT and CDR2 is SNEGSKA (reference sequence). Trimming took 6 bases from V and 8 from J, leaving 11 bases between them. The length of the CDR3 is 11 residues. The chain's CDR3 is CSASTGYEQFF. The CDR3 nucleotides are TGCAGTGCCTCGACAGGTTATGAGCAGTTCTTC.

The CDR3 spells CASSLNSGGADTQYF. CDR3 in DNA: TGTGCCAGCAGTTTAAACTCGGGAGGAGCAGATACGCAGTATTTT. V usage is TRBV27 and J usage is TRBJ2-3; 7 nucleotides match TRBD2. CDR3 size: 15 residues. The trim removed 2 bases at V and 4 bases at J, leaving 6 bases unmatched. CDR1 MNHEY and CDR2 SMNVEV come from the germline V gene (reference sequence).

This clone was seen a handful of times. The chain recombines TRBV29-1 with TRBJ2-5; tentatively, D is TRBD1 (6 bases). V lost 3 bases and J lost 4, with 18 bases in between. Germline V gene lookup returns CDR1 SQVTM and CDR2 ANQGSEA. The CDR3 spans 15 residues. CDR3 DNA: TGCAGCGTTGAGAGTTATATCGGCAGGGGAGAGACCCAGTACTTC. Encoded protein: CSVESYIGRGETQYF.

This clone was seen once. This chain's CDR3 is CARRIYRGWSGNTIYF. CDR3 sequence (DNA): TGTGCCAGACGAATATACAGGGGGTGGTCTGGAAACACCATATATTTT. The J gene is TRBJ1-3, the V gene TRBV21-1; the D call in the table, TRBD1, was not verified against the DNA. TRBV21-1 is annotated as a pseudogene. There are 16 residues in the CDR3.

The chain links TRBV5-6 to TRBJ1-5; D perhaps matches TRBD1 (6 bases). This CDR3 contains 17 residues. Deletions cut 4 bases from V and 2 bases from J, with 19 bases between. The germline V gene encodes CDR1 SGHDT and CDR2 YYEEEE. CDR3 sequence (DNA): TGTGCCAGCAGCCCAAGGGGGACATCACGGGGCAATCAGCCCCAGCATTTT. This translates into CASSPRGTSRGNQPQHF. The full variable domain, in which reference TRBV5-6 and TRBJ1-5 provide the parts outside the CDR3, is DAGVTQSPTHLIKTRGQQVTLRCSPKSGHDTVSWYQQALGQGPQFIFQYYEEEERQRGNFPDRFSGHQFPNYSSELNVNALLLGDSALYLCASSPRGTSRGNQPQHFGDGTRLSIL.

This clone was seen a handful of times. The chain has TRBV19 and TRBJ2-1; 7 positions match TRBD2. From germline, CDR1 is LNHDA and CDR2 SQIVND (reference sequence). The J segment lost 7 bases and the V segment lost 5 bases, leaving 11 bases of the junction unmatched. The CDR3 consists of 15 residues. DNA for the CDR3: TGTGCCAGTAGTCCCCGGGACTACAGTGTGAATGAGCAGTTCTTC. This encodes CASSPRDYSVNEQFF. Variable domain in full (rest from reference TRBV19 and TRBJ2-1): DGGITQSPKYLFRKEGQNVTLSCEQNLNHDAMYWYRQDPGQGLRLIYYSQIVNDFQKGDIAEGYSVSREKKESFPLTVTSAQKNPTAFYLCASSPRDYSVNEQFFGPGTRLTVL.

The J gene is TRBJ2-5, the V gene TRBV20-1, with D possibly TRBD2 on 5 matching bases. The V end lost 7 bases, the J end lost 0 bases, and 6 bases lay between the germline ends. Germline V lookup: CDR1 DFQATT, CDR2 SNEGSKA (reference sequence). This CDR3 is 11 amino acids long. The CDR3 DNA reads as TGCAGTGTCGGGGACCAAGAGACCCAGTACTTC. This gives the protein CSVGDQETQYF.

J is TRBJ2-1 and V is TRBV7-3; 9 bases align to TRBD1. Trimming removed 5 bases from V and 12 bases from J; junction bases left unmatched: 11. CDR1 is SGHTA and CDR2 is FQGTGA in the germline V gene. This CDR3 spans 14 amino acids. The CDR3 sequence: CASSPGTGFSGQFF. CDR3 DNA sequence: TGTGCCAGCAGCCCCGGGACAGGGTTTTCGGGGCAGTTCTTC.

The J gene is TRBJ2-5, the V gene TRBV19, with a possible D match to TRBD2 (6 bases). The germline CDR1 and CDR2 sequences are LNHDA and SQIVND (reference sequence). There are 16 residues in the CDR3. V was shortened by 5 bases and J by 4 bases, with 20 bases between the two germline ends. Here the CDR3 DNA reads TGTGCCAGTAGTCCGACTGGAGGGAAAAAAGGAGAGACCCAGTACTTC. Protein: CASSPTGGKKGETQYF.

The rearrangement links TRBV5-1 to TRBJ2-3; a possible D gene is TRBD2 (6 bases). Germline-derived CDR1 and CDR2 are SGHRS and YFSETQ. Trimming took off 0 bases at V and 1 base at J, with 18 bases between the two ends. This CDR3 has 18 amino acids. CDR3 sequence: CASSLGGSTRRGTDTQYF. Written as DNA, the CDR3 is TGCGCCAGCAGCTTGGGAGGTTCGACTAGGCGGGGCACAGATACGCAGTATTTT.

The V gene is TRBV6-2 or TRBV6-3, the J gene TRBJ1-2; 7 nucleotides agree with TRBD1. V was clipped by 2 bases and J by 4 bases; unmatched bases: 4. The CDR3 is made up of 14 amino acids. The V gene's germline CDR1 is MNHEY and CDR2 SVGEGT. In DNA, the CDR3 is TGTGCCAGCAGTTACCCGGGACAGAGCTATGGCTACACCTTC. Translated, it gives CASSYPGQSYGYTF.